This is a list of T cell receptor beta chains from one sample in a study of T cells expressing NK-cell markers. TCRdb re-called the 5' RACE reads and shows each CDR3 protein once, DNA omitted. The sample includes about 430,000 distinct CDR3 sequences. Sequencing input: blood T cells: a sorted CD56 or NKG2C T cell subset, CD4+ or CD8+ T cells, or bulk PBMC T cells (not recorded which). The source of these receptors is a woman aged 45-60 years in good health. Each CDR3 is given with its conserved first and last residue.

j_call v_call cdr3_aa
TRBJ1-5 TRBV4-1 CASRKQGNNQPQHF
TRBJ2-1 TRBV7-9 CASSLRSGGDYNEQFF
TRBJ2-1 TRBV5-1 CASSLLAGGEGEQFF
TRBJ1-4 TRBV12-3/TRBV12-4 CASSLDKPEKLFF
TRBJ2-1 TRBV20-1 CSASDGEDEQFF
TRBJ2-5 TRBV10-2 CASSEFYTETQYF
TRBJ2-2 TRBV24-1 CATSDPGLAGVYSGELFF
TRBJ1-1 TRBV21-1 CASSNQDRKNTEAFF
TRBJ2-7 TRBV14 CASSQTLVGGEQYF
TRBJ2-2 TRBV12-3/TRBV12-4 CASSLFGTGELFF
TRBJ1-5 TRBV6-6 CASSVGLVPQHF
TRBJ2-3 TRBV6-5 CASSRQLRTDTQYF
TRBJ2-1 TRBV5-1 CASSPGQGAGVEQFF
TRBJ2-5 TRBV6-1 CASSEAGLEGTQYF
TRBJ2-5 TRBV20-1 CSASPGQGETQYF
TRBJ2-2 TRBV3-1 CASSQDVEGELFF
TRBJ2-7 TRBV4-1 CASSQVMSGRAHEQYF
TRBJ1-2 TRBV29-1 CSVSLRIRGQGASGYTF
TRBJ2-1 TRBV7-6 CASSPRAGPPNEQFF
TRBJ2-7 TRBV7-3 CASSRGASAGYEQYF
TRBJ2-2 TRBV10-3 CAISDTLAGVTGGELFF
TRBJ1-4 TRBV12-3/TRBV12-4 CASSSGASEKLFF
TRBJ2-1 TRBV11-2 CASSLERVYNEQFF
TRBJ2-1 TRBV30 CAWSVGGEWQFF
TRBJ2-2 TRBV6-5 CASSYWETEGSGELFF
TRBJ1-3 TRBV27 CASSSGRTGNTIYF
TRBJ2-1 TRBV7-8 CASSGRTRGNNEQFF
TRBJ2-1 TRBV12-3/TRBV12-4 CASSRWGQGPNEQFF
TRBJ2-7 TRBV15 CATRTTAKAYEQYF
TRBJ2-5 TRBV6-6 CASRVMRPEETQYF
TRBJ2-3 TRBV4-1 CASSQDRLARSDTQYF
TRBJ2-4 TRBV4-2 CASSQALNIQYF
TRBJ2-5 TRBV28 CASSFWREGEETQYF
TRBJ1-1 TRBV10-2 CASSEGGRTLKAFF
TRBJ2-1 TRBV5-1 CASSLVAAGSAYNEQFF
TRBJ2-3 TRBV5-4 CASSLEGLAGERDTQYF
TRBJ2-3 TRBV15 CATSRAPKTSGRTDTQYF
TRBJ1-1 TRBV27 CASSLAGLGGREAFF
TRBJ2-7 TRBV7-8 CASSLETGRNEQYF
TRBJ2-2 TRBV14 CASSQDTPGLVAGELFF
TRBJ2-7 TRBV29-1 CSVEVDRGPPYYEQYF
TRBJ1-2 TRBV7-2 CASIRSQQRPGYTF